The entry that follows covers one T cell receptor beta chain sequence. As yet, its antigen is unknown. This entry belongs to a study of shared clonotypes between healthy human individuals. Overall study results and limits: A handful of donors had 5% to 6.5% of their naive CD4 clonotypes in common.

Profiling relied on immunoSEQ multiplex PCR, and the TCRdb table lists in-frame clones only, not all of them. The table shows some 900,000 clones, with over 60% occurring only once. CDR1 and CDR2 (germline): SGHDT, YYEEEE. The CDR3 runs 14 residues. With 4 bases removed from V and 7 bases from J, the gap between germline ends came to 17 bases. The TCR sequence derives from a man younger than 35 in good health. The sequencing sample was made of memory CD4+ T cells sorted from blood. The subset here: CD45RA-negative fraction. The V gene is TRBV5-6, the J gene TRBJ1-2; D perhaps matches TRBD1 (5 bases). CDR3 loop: CASSRRESYLGYTF. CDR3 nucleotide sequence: TGTGCCAGCAGCCGCAGGGAGTCGTACCTTGGCTACACCTTC. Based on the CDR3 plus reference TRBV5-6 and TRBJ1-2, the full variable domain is DAGVTQSPTHLIKTRGQQVTLRCSPKSGHDTVSWYQQALGQGPQFIFQYYEEEERQRGNFPDRFSGHQFPNYSSELNVNALLLGDSALYLCASSRRESYLGYTFGSGTRLTVV.